What follows is one T cell receptor (beta chain) and its context. This specimen belongs to a study of blood T cell repertoires in COVID-19. Data came from immunoSEQ multiplex PCR; TCRdb stores just in-frame clones and leaves some out. The table lists about 410,000 clones, over 75% of them singletons, with around 1.5% in the top ten. The TCR originated in a woman between 35 and 50 years old with COVID-19, enrolled during active disease. Sequencing was carried out using peripheral blood.

The CDR3 here is CASQDGSSYNSPLHF. CDR3 sequence (DNA): TGTGCCAGCCAGGACGGGAGCTCCTATAATTCACCCCTCCACTTT. This chain connects TRBV6-5 to TRBJ1-6; D uncertain. The V end lost 8 bases, the J end lost 0 bases, and 11 bases lay between the germline ends. The CDR3 has 15 amino acids. Germline lookup yields CDR1 MNHEY and CDR2 SVGAGI.